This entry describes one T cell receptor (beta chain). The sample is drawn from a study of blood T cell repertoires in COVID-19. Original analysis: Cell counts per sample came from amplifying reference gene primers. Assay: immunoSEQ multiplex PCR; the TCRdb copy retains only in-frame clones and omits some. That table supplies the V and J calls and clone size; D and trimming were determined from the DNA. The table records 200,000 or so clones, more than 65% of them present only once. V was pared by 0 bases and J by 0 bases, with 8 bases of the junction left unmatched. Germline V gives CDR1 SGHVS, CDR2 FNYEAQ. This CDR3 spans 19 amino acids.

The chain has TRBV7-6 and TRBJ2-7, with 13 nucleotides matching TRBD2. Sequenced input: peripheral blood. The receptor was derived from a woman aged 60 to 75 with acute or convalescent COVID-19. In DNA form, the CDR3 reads TGTGCCAGCAGCTTAGCCTCCCCGGGACTAGCGGGGTACTCCTACGAGCAGTACTTC. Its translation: CASSLASPGLAGYSYEQYF.